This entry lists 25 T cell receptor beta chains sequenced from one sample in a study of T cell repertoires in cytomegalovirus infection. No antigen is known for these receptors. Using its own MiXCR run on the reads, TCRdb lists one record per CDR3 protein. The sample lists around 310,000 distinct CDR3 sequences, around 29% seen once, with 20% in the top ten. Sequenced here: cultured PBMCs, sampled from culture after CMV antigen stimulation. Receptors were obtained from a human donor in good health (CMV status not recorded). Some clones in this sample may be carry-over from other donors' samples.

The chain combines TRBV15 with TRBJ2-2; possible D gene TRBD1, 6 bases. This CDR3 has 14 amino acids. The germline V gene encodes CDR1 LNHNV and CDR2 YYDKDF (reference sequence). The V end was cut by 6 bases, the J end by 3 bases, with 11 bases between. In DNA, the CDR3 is TGTGCCACCAGTCTGCAGGGGTACACCGGGGAGCTGTTTTTT. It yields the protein CATSLQGYTGELFF.

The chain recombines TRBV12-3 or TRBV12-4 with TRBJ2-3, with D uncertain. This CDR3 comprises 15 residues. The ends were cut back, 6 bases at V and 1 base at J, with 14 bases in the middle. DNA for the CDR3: TGTGCCAGCAGCACGCGCCGCTTGGGCACAGATACGCAGTATTTT. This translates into CASSTRRLGTDTQYF.

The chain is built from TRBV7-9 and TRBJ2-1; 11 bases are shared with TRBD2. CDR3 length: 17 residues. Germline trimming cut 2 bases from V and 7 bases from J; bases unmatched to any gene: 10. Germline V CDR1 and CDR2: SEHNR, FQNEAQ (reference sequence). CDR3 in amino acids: CASSLSPMRTSGNEQFF. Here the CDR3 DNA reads TGTGCCAGCAGCTTATCCCCGATGAGGACTAGCGGGAATGAGCAGTTCTTC.

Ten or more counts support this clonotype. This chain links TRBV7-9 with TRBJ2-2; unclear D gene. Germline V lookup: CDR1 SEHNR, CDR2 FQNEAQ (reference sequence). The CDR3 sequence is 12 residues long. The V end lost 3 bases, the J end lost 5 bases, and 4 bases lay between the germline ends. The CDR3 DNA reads TGTGCCAGCAGCTTTTTTACCGGGGAGCTGTTTTTT. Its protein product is CASSFFTGELFF. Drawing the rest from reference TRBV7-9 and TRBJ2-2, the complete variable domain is DTGVSQNPRHKITKRGQNVTFRCDPISEHNRLYWYRQTLGQGPEFLTYFQNEAQLEKSRLLSDRFSAERPKGSFSTLEIQRTEQGDSAMYLCASSFFTGELFFGEGSRLTVL.

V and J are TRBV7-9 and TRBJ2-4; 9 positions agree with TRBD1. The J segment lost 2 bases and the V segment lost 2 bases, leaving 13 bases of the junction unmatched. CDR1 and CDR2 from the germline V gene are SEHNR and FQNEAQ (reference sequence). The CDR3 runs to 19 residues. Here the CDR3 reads CASSLISGPGTGTKNIQYF. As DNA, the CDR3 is TGTGCCAGCAGCTTAATCAGCGGCCCCGGGACAGGGACCAAAAACATTCAGTACTTC.

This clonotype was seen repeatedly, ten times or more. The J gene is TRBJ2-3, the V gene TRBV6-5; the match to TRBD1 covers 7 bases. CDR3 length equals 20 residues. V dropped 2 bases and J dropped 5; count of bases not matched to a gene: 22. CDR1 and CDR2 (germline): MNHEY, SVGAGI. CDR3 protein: CASSYRPPGQFLGVGDTQYF. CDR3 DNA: TGTGCCAGCAGTTACCGCCCACCGGGACAGTTCTTAGGAGTGGGAGATACGCAGTATTTT.

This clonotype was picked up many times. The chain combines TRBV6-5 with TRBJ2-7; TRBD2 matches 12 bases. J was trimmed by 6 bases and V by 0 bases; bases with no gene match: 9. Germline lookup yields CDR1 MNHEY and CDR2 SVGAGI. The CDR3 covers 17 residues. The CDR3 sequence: CASSYSGLAGRSAEQYF. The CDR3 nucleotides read TGTGCCAGCAGTTACTCGGGACTAGCGGGTAGGAGCGCCGAGCAGTACTTC.

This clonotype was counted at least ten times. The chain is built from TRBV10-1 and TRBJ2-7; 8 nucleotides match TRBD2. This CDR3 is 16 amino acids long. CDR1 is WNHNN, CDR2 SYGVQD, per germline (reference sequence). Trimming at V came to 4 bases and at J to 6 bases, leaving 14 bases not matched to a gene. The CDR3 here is CASSAFRAGGAGEQYF. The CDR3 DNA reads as TGCGCCAGCAGTGCATTCCGGGCCGGGGGGGCCGGCGAGCAGTACTTC.

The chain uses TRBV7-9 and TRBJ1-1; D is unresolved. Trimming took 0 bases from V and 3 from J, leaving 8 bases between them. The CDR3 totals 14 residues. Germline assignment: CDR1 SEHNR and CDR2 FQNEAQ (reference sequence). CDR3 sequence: CASSLAGSYTEAFF. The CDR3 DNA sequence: TGTGCCAGCAGCTTAGCCGGGAGCTACACTGAAGCTTTCTTT. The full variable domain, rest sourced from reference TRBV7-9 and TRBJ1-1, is DTGVSQNPRHKITKRGQNVTFRCDPISEHNRLYWYRQTLGQGPEFLTYFQNEAQLEKSRLLSDRFSAERPKGSFSTLEIQRTEQGDSAMYLCASSLAGSYTEAFFGQGTRLTVV.

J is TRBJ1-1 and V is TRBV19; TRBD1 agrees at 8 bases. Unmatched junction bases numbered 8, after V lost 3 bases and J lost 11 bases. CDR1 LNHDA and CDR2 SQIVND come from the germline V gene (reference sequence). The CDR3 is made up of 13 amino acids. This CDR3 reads CASSMDRDPLAFF. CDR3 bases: TGTGCCAGTAGTATGGACAGGGACCCTTTGGCTTTCTTT.

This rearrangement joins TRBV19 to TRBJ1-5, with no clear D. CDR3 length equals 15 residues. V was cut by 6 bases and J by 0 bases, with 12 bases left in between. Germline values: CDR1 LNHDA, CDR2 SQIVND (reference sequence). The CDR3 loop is CASSRTAYSNQPQHF. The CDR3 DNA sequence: TGTGCCAGTAGCCGGACCGCGTATAGCAATCAGCCCCAGCATTTT. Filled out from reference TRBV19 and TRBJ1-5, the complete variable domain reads DGGITQSPKYLFRKEGQNVTLSCEQNLNHDAMYWYRQDPGQGLRLIYYSQIVNDFQKGDIAEGYSVSREKKESFPLTVTSAQKNPTAFYLCASSRTAYSNQPQHFGDGTRLSIL.

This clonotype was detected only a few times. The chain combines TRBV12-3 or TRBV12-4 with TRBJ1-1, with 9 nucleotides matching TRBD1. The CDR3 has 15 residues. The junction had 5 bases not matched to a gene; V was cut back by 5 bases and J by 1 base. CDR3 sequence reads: CASSNRQGGNTEAFF. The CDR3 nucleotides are TGTGCCAGCAGTAATCGACAGGGGGGGAACACTGAAGCTTTCTTT.

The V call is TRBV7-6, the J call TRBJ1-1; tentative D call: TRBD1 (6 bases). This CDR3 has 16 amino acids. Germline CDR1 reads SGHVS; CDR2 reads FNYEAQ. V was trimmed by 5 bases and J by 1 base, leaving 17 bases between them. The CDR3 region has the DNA TGTGCCAGCAGCACTCTACAGGGTCCCCCGAACACTGAAGCTTTCTTT. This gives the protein CASSTLQGPPNTEAFF.

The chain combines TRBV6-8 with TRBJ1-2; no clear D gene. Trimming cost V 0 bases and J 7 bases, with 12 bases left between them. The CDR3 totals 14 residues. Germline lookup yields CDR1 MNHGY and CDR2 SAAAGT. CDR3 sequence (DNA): TGTGCCAGCAGTTACTCATACCGAGGATCTGGCTACACCTTC. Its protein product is CASSYSYRGSGYTF.

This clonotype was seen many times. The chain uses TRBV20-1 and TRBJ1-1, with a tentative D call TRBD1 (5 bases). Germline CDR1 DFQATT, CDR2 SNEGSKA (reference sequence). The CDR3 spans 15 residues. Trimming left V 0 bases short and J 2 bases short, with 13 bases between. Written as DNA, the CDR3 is TGCAGTGCTAGAGATCAGTCAGGGTCTAACACTGAAGCTTTCTTT. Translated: CSARDQSGSNTEAFF.

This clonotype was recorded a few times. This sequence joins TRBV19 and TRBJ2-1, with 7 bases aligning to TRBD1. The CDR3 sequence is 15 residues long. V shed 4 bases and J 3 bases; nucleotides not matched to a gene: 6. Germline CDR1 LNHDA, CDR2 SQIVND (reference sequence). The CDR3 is CASSTLDRNYNEQFF. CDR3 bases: TGTGCCAGTAGTACACTGGACAGGAACTACAATGAGCAGTTCTTC.

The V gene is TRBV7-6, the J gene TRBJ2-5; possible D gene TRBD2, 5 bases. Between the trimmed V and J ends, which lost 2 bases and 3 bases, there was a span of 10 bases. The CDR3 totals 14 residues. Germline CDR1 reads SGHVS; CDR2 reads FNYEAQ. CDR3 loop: CASSLKSREETQYF. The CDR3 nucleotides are TGTGCCAGCAGCTTAAAATCGAGGGAAGAGACCCAGTACTTC.

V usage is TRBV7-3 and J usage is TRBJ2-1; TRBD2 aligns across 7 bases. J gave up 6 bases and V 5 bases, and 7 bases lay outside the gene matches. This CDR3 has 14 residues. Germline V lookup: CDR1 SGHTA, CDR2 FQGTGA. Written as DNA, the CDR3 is TGTGCCAGCAGCCCCGTGGGGGGGGGCAATGAGCAGTTCTTC. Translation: CASSPVGGGNEQFF.

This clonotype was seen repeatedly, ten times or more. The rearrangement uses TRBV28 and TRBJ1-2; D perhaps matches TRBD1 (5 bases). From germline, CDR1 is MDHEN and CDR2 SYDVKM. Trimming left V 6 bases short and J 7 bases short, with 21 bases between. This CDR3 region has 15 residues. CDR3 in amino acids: CASRTEETLSGGYTF. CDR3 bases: TGTGCCAGCAGGACAGAGGAGACCCTTTCGGGTGGCTACACCTTC.

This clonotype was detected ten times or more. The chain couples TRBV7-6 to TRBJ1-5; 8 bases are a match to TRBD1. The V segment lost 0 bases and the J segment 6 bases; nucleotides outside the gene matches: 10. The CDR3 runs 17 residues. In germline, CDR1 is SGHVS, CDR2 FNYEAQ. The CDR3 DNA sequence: TGTGCCAGCAGCTTAGCCTTGGGACAGGACTCCGGTCAGCCCCAGCATTTT. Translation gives CASSLALGQDSGQPQHF.

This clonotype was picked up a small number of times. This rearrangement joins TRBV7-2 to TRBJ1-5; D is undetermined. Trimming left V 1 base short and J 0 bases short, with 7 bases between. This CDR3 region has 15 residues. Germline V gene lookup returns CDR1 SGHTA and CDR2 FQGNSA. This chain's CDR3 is CASSLENLSNQPQHF. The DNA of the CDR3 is TGTGCCAGCAGCTTAGAGAATCTTAGCAATCAGCCCCAGCATTTT.

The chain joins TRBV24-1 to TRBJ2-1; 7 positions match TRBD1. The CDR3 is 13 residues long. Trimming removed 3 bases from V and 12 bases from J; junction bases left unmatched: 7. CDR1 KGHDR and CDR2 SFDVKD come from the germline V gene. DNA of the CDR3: TGTGCCACCAGTGATCCCGGGACAGTTGGGCAGTTCTTC. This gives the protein CATSDPGTVGQFF.

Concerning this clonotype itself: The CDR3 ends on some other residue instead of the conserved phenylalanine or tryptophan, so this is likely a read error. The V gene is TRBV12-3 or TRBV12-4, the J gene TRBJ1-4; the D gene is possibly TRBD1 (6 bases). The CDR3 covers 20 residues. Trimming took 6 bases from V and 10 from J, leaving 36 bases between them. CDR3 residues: CASRLGGGSPGRPATIKLFY. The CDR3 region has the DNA TGTGCCAGCAGATTGGGGGGCGGATCCCCCGGGCGGCCGGCTACGATAAAACTGTTTTAT.

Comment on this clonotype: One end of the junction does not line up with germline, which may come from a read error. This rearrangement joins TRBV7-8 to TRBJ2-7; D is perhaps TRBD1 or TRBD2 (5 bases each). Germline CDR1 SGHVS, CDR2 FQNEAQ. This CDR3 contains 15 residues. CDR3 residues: CASSPTGLSSYEKSF. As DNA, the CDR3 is TGTGCCAGCAGCCCCACAGGACTTAGCTCCTACGAGAAGTCCTTC.

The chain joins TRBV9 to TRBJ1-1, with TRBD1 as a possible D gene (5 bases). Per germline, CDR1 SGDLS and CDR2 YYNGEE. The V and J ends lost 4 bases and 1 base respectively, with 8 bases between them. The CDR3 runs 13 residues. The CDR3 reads CASSSGTNTEAFF. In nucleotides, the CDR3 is TGTGCCAGCAGCTCTGGGACGAACACTGAAGCTTTCTTT. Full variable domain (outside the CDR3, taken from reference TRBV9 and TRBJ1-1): DSGVTQTPKHLITATGQRVTLRCSPRSGDLSVYWYQQSLDQGLQFLIQYYNGEERAKGNILERFSAQQFPDLHSELNLSSLELGDSALYFCASSSGTNTEAFFGQGTRLTVV.